These T cell receptor beta chains were read from a single sample in a study of cytomegalovirus exposure and HLA in healthy donors. Clones were read by immunoSEQ multiplex PCR, and TCRdb kept only the in-frame ones, dropping some. Altogether over 150,000 clones are present, less than 85% being singletons, with the ten largest covering about 4.5%. The sample taken for sequencing was PBMCs. The source of these receptors is a man in his forties in good health and CMV-seronegative. The CDR3 runs from the conserved cysteine through the conserved F or W. The order of the fields is D gene, V gene, clone size, J gene, CDR3 DNA, CDR3 protein. The D gene is left open where the match is weak. Clone size is not always given. Where it is, it says once, few, many or a class for expanded clones.

D gene: TRBD1
V gene: TRBV27
clone size: .
J gene: TRBJ2-2
CDR3 DNA: TGTGCCAGCAGTTCTAGAGAGGGGGCGACCGGGGAGCTGTTTTTT
CDR3 protein: CASSSREGATGELFF

D gene: TRBD1
V gene: TRBV10-3
clone size: .
J gene: TRBJ2-2
CDR3 DNA: TGTGCCATCAGTGAGACAGGGGGTAGCACCGGGGAGCTGTTTTTT
CDR3 protein: CAISETGGSTGELFF

D gene: .
V gene: TRBV27
clone size: .
J gene: TRBJ2-3
CDR3 DNA: TGTGCCAGCAGTTTATACGCCAGGGGTGGTGATACGCAGTATTTT
CDR3 protein: CASSLYARGGDTQYF

D gene: .
V gene: TRBV27
clone size: .
J gene: TRBJ2-5
CDR3 DNA: TGTGCCAGCAGTTTACGCCTAGCTGAAGAGACCCAGTACTTC
CDR3 protein: CASSLRLAEETQYF

D gene: TRBD1
V gene: TRBV5-1
clone size: .
J gene: TRBJ1-2
CDR3 DNA: TGCGCCAGCAGCAATGACAGGGTGGGAGGCTACACCTTC
CDR3 protein: CASSNDRVGGYTF

D gene: TRBD2
V gene: TRBV2
clone size: .
J gene: TRBJ2-5
CDR3 DNA: TGTGCCAGCAGGTCTGATAGCGGGGGGGGGAGAGAGACCCAGTACTTC
CDR3 protein: CASRSDSGGGRETQYF

D gene: .
V gene: TRBV19
clone size: few
J gene: TRBJ1-2
CDR3 DNA: TGTGCCAGTAGTACCCCTCAGCGGATAGCTAACTATGGCTACACCTTC
CDR3 protein: CASSTPQRIANYGYTF

D gene: .
V gene: TRBV7-9
clone size: .
J gene: TRBJ2-3
CDR3 DNA: TGTGCCAGCAGCCCCCGTACAGATACGCAGTATTTT
CDR3 protein: CASSPRTDTQYF

D gene: .
V gene: TRBV6-4
clone size: .
J gene: TRBJ1-5
CDR3 DNA: TGTGCCAGCAACCGGCAGCCCCAGCATTTT
CDR3 protein: CASNRQPQHF

D gene: .
V gene: TRBV18
clone size: .
J gene: TRBJ2-6
CDR3 DNA: TGTGCCAGCTCACCACCGGGGGGAAGGGCCAACGTCCTGACTTTC
CDR3 protein: CASSPPGGRANVLTF

D gene: .
V gene: TRBV30
clone size: .
J gene: TRBJ1-1
CDR3 DNA: TGTGCCTGGAGTACTAGTAGTTATGTGGGCACTGAAGCTTTCTTT
CDR3 protein: CAWSTSSYVGTEAFF

D gene: .
V gene: TRBV10-2
clone size: .
J gene: TRBJ2-7
CDR3 DNA: TGCGCCAGCAGTGAGGACAGCCTCGTTGTCTACGAGCAGTACTTC
CDR3 protein: CASSEDSLVVYEQYF

D gene: .
V gene: TRBV5-6
clone size: .
J gene: TRBJ2-2
CDR3 DNA: TGTGCCAGCAGCCTACCCGGGGAGCTGTTTTTT
CDR3 protein: CASSLPGELFF

D gene: .
V gene: TRBV7-3
clone size: .
J gene: TRBJ2-2
CDR3 DNA: TGTGCCAGCAGCTTAACGGACATGAACACCGGGGAGCTGTTTTTT
CDR3 protein: CASSLTDMNTGELFF

D gene: TRBD1
V gene: TRBV6-1
clone size: .
J gene: TRBJ1-1
CDR3 DNA: TGTGCCGTAGGGACAGGATCGAACACTGAAGCTTTCTTT
CDR3 protein: CAVGTGSNTEAFF

D gene: .
V gene: TRBV29-1
clone size: few
J gene: TRBJ1-5
CDR3 DNA: TGCAGCGTTGAAGGACCCGACGGGACCCAGCATTTT
CDR3 protein: CSVEGPDGTQHF

D gene: TRBD2
V gene: TRBV5-6
clone size: .
J gene: TRBJ2-3
CDR3 DNA: TGTGCCAGCAGCTTGGGACTAGCGGGGAGCACAGATACGCAGTATTTT
CDR3 protein: CASSLGLAGSTDTQYF

D gene: .
V gene: TRBV7-9
clone size: .
J gene: TRBJ2-3
CDR3 DNA: TGTGCCAGCAGCTTAACCCCAGGGTATACGCAGTATTTT
CDR3 protein: CASSLTPGYTQYF

D gene: TRBD1
V gene: TRBV27
clone size: few
J gene: TRBJ1-2
CDR3 DNA: TGTGCCAGCAGTTTATCTATCACGGGACAGGGCGAAGGCTACACCTTC
CDR3 protein: CASSLSITGQGEGYTF

D gene: TRBD1
V gene: TRBV15
clone size: .
J gene: TRBJ2-7
CDR3 DNA: TGTGCCACCAGCAGAGATGGGACAGGGTCCTACGAGCAGTACTTC
CDR3 protein: CATSRDGTGSYEQYF

D gene: TRBD1
V gene: TRBV6-1
clone size: .
J gene: TRBJ2-7
CDR3 DNA: TGTGCCAGCCGGACAGGGTACGAGCAGTACTTC
CDR3 protein: CASRTGYEQYF

D gene: .
V gene: TRBV15
clone size: .
J gene: TRBJ1-1
CDR3 DNA: TGTGCCACCAGCAACCGACAGAAGGGGAACACTGAAGCTTTCTTT
CDR3 protein: CATSNRQKGNTEAFF

D gene: .
V gene: TRBV5-1
clone size: .
J gene: TRBJ1-1
CDR3 DNA: TGCGCCTCGAGAGGGAGGGTGGGGGATACTGAAGCTTTCTTT
CDR3 protein: CASRGRVGDTEAFF

D gene: TRBD1
V gene: TRBV5-1
clone size: .
J gene: TRBJ2-7
CDR3 DNA: TGCGCCAGCAGCTTGCTTGGGACAGCCGCCGAGCAGTACTTC
CDR3 protein: CASSLLGTAAEQYF

D gene: .
V gene: TRBV7-9
clone size: .
J gene: TRBJ2-7
CDR3 DNA: TGTGCCAGCAGCCAAATCCCGACAGGTAGCTCCTACGAGCAGTACTTC
CDR3 protein: CASSQIPTGSSYEQYF

D gene: TRBD1
V gene: TRBV6-5
clone size: .
J gene: TRBJ2-7
CDR3 DNA: TGTGCCAGCGGGTACAGGGGGCGCTACGAGCAGTACTTC
CDR3 protein: CASGYRGRYEQYF

D gene: TRBD1
V gene: TRBV30
clone size: .
J gene: TRBJ1-1
CDR3 DNA: TGTGCCTGGAAACGGGACAGAGCCGAAGCTTTCTTT
CDR3 protein: CAWKRDRAEAFF

D gene: .
V gene: TRBV6-1
clone size: .
J gene: TRBJ1-3
CDR3 DNA: TGTGCCAGCAGGGGGGGGGACTCTGGAAACACCATATATTTT
CDR3 protein: CASRGGDSGNTIYF

D gene: .
V gene: TRBV7-9
clone size: .
J gene: TRBJ1-1
CDR3 DNA: TGTGCCAGCAGCTTTGTGGACACGGAAGCTTTCTTT
CDR3 protein: CASSFVDTEAFF

D gene: TRBD1
V gene: TRBV5-6
clone size: .
J gene: TRBJ2-7
CDR3 DNA: TGTGCCAGCAGCCCAGGACAGGTCTACGAGCAGTACTTC
CDR3 protein: CASSPGQVYEQYF

D gene: .
V gene: TRBV9
clone size: .
J gene: TRBJ2-5
CDR3 DNA: TGTGCCAGCAGCGTAGTACCCGGAGAGACCCAGTACTTC
CDR3 protein: CASSVVPGETQYF